This T cell receptor (beta chain) came from a study of stem cell transplantation in POMP-related autoinflammatory disease. Across the study: Impaired MHC class I-dependent CD8+ differentiation was hypothesized from defective thymoproteasomes. Before transplant: CD4+ naive skewing, low CD8+ proportions, reduced cytokine secretion.

The CDR3 length is 14 residues. CDR1 is SNHLY, CDR2 FYNNEI, per germline. V lost 4 bases, J lost 3 bases, and 11 bases lay in between. This clone was seen a handful of times. The antigen is unknown. Study-level points and caveats: PRAID patients trended toward lower TRB diversity and higher clonality in all analyzed T-cell subsets. In PRAID patients, the number of distinct TRB V-J gene pairings was restricted.

Assay: immunoSEQ multiplex PCR; the TCRdb copy retains only in-frame clones and omits some. The table has about 32,000 clones, around 88% seen once. Specimen: CD4+ T cells from PBMCs, collected before stem cell transplantation. The V and J genes are TRBV2 and TRBJ2-3; D is possibly TRBD2 (6 bases). This clonotype was sampled from a human donor with POMP-related autoinflammation and immune dysregulation (PRAID). This CDR3 is CASSGGVETDTQYF. The CDR3 region has the DNA TGTGCCAGCAGTGGGGGGGTGGAGACAGATACGCAGTATTTT.